Presented here are 27 T cell receptor beta chains from one specimen sequenced in a study of T cells in Graves' hyperthyroidism and ophthalmopathy. The source material, RNA transcripts, was used to amplify TCR beta CDR3 regions. Researchers ran a first-round RT-PCR on the TCR CDR3 using the HTBI primer set. TCRdb re-called the multiplex PCR reads through MiXCR, storing one row per CDR3 protein. This sample has under 650,000 distinct CDR3 sequences, with around 15% found just once. The specimen was blood. The receptor set was obtained from a woman under 40 with Graves' hyperthyroidism.

A few counts support this clonotype. This chain uses TRBV6-1 with TRBJ1-6; D may be TRBD1 (5 bases). Germline V gene sequence: CDR1 MNHNS, CDR2 SASEGT. V was trimmed by 8 bases and J by 8 bases, leaving 13 bases between them. This CDR3 is 13 amino acids long. The CDR3 DNA sequence: TGTGCCAGCGGGGGGGAATGGGATTCACCCCTCCACTTT. Its translation: CASGGEWDSPLHF.

This clonotype was seen many times. The chain has TRBV20-1 and TRBJ2-3; D is ambiguous. This CDR3 is built from 13 residues. From germline, CDR1 is DFQATT and CDR2 SNEGSKA (reference sequence). V gave up 1 base and J gave up 2 bases, with 7 bases separating them. The CDR3 bases are TGCAGTGCTAGAGTTGCATACACAGATACGCAGTATTTT. It codes for CSARVAYTDTQYF.

This clonotype was detected a few times. The genes are TRBV3-2 and TRBJ2-7. TRBV3-2 is deemed a pseudogene. The CDR3 spans 11 residues. CDR3 residues: CPTSDPYEQYF. The CDR3 nucleotides read TGTCCCACCTCGGACCCCTACGAGCAGTACTTC.

The sample holds a few counts of this clonotype. The rearrangement links TRBV29-1 to TRBJ2-1; D perhaps matches TRBD1 (5 bases). Germline lookup yields CDR1 SQVTM and CDR2 ANQGSEA. This CDR3 contains 11 residues. The germline V and J ends were trimmed by 5 bases and 8 bases, with 10 bases remaining between them. CDR3 in amino acids: CSVPQGYEQFF. CDR3 in DNA: TGCAGCGTTCCCCAGGGCTATGAGCAGTTCTTC.

This clonotype has a count of ten or more. The chain joins TRBV7-2 to TRBJ2-1; the match to TRBD2 covers 14 bases. Germline V gene sequence: CDR1 SGHTA, CDR2 FQGNSA. This CDR3 has 15 amino acids. J gave up 7 bases and V 2 bases, and 1 base lay outside the gene matches. In DNA form, the CDR3 reads TGTGCCAGCAGCTTAAGACTAGCGGGAGGGAATGAGCAGTTCTTC. Translated, it gives CASSLRLAGGNEQFF.

This clonotype was picked up many times. The genes are TRBV28 and TRBJ2-7; D is unresolved. This CDR3 has 13 amino acids. V was trimmed by 5 bases and J by 0 bases, leaving 8 bases between them. The germline CDR1 and CDR2 sequences are MDHEN and SYDVKM. The CDR3 reads CASSTPVSYEQYF. The CDR3 nucleotides read TGTGCCAGCAGTACTCCAGTCTCCTACGAGCAGTACTTC. The full variable domain, rest sourced from reference TRBV28 and TRBJ2-7, is DVKVTQSSRYLVKRTGEKVFLECVQDMDHENMFWYRQDPGLGLRLIYFSYDVKMKEKGDIPEGYSVSREKKERFSLILESASTNQTSMYLCASSTPVSYEQYFGPGTRLTVT.

Many counts were recorded for this clonotype. The rearrangement links TRBV12-3 or TRBV12-4 to TRBJ1-2; D may be TRBD1 (6 bases). The CDR3 spans 14 residues. V dropped 4 bases and J dropped 8 bases, with 17 bases sitting between them. CDR3 residues: CASSWGGQGRGYTF. DNA of the CDR3: TGTGCCAGCAGTTGGGGGGGGCAGGGGCGAGGCTACACCTTC.

This CDR3 is CASSQVSGGWSEAFF. CDR3 nucleotide sequence: TGTGCCAGCAGCCAAGTTTCCGGGGGCTGGTCTGAAGCTTTCTTT. The chain combines TRBV14 with TRBJ1-1; weak D call: TRBD1 (6 bases). The CDR3 consists of 15 residues. The V end was cut by 1 base, the J end by 6 bases, with 15 bases between. Germline CDR1 SGHDN, CDR2 FVKESK.

Points on this clonotype: This may come from a read error, since a much larger clone is one base off. The chain combines TRBV6-1 with TRBJ1-1; perhaps TRBD1 as D (6 bases). The V gene lost 6 bases and the J gene lost 4 bases, with 12 bases spanning the gap. Germline V gene sequence: CDR1 MNHNS, CDR2 SASEGT. The CDR3 extends over 13 amino acids. The CDR3 loop is CASRQGRRTEAFF. The DNA of the CDR3 is TGTGCCAGCAGGCAGGGGCGGCGCACTGAAGCTTTCTTT.

The V and J genes are TRBV2 and TRBJ2-3; the D gene is possibly TRBD1 (6 bases). Trimming removed 7 bases from V and 0 bases from J, with 8 bases in between. The CDR3 consists of 13 residues. Germline V gene data show CDR1 as SNHLY and CDR2 as FYNNEI. CDR3 sequence (DNA): TGTGCCAGCAACAGGGCTAGCACAGATACGCAGTATTTT. As protein: CASNRASTDTQYF.

The rearrangement joins TRBV6-1 to TRBJ2-1; possible D gene TRBD2, 5 bases. V gave up 4 bases and J gave up 8 bases, with 12 bases separating them. This CDR3 has 13 residues. The germline CDR1 and CDR2 sequences are MNHNS and SASEGT. In DNA form, the CDR3 reads TGTGCCAGCAGTGGGGAGTCCGGAGATGAGCAGTTCTTC. This encodes CASSGESGDEQFF.

This clonotype has more than one count but fewer than ten. The chain uses TRBV3-1 and TRBJ2-1; 8 bases map to TRBD2. Germline V lookup: CDR1 LGHDT, CDR2 YNNKEL (reference sequence). After removal of 0 bases from V and 6 bases from J, the junction contained 13 bases not matched to a gene. This CDR3 has 18 amino acids. This CDR3 is CASSQDSAWLAGSNEQFF. The DNA for the CDR3 is TGTGCCAGCAGCCAAGATAGTGCATGGCTAGCGGGTAGCAATGAGCAGTTCTTC.

This clonotype appeared many times. The rearrangement links TRBV2 to TRBJ2-1; the D is unclear. Trimming stripped 5 bases from V and 0 bases from J, with 14 bases between. The CDR3 has 16 residues. The germline CDR1 and CDR2 sequences are SNHLY and FYNNEI. CDR3 loop: CASSPRLTYSYNEQFF. The DNA for the CDR3 is TGTGCCAGCAGTCCCCGCCTTACTTACTCCTACAATGAGCAGTTCTTC.

This clonotype has a count of ten or more. The chain couples TRBV28 to TRBJ1-5; D might be TRBD1 (6 bases). V lost 5 bases and J lost 0, with 11 bases in between. The CDR3 extends over 15 amino acids. CDR1 and CDR2 from the germline V gene are MDHEN and SYDVKM. The CDR3 nucleotides read TGTGCCAGCAGTACCGGGACACATAGCAATCAGCCCCAGCATTTT. Its translation is CASSTGTHSNQPQHF.

This clonotype appeared a few times. The genes are TRBV30 and TRBJ2-2; possible D gene TRBD1, 5 bases. The CDR3 is made up of 14 amino acids. V lost 2 bases, J lost 4 bases, and 11 bases lay in between. Germline CDR1 and CDR2: GTSNPN and SVGIG (reference sequence). Here the CDR3 DNA reads TGTGCCTGGAGTATGAGGACATCCACCGGGGAGCTGTTTTTT. Protein sequence: CAWSMRTSTGELFF.

The rearrangement links TRBV25-1 to TRBJ2-7, with 8 positions matching TRBD1. The CDR3 runs to 12 residues. J gave up 5 bases and V 8 bases, and 5 bases lay outside the gene matches. Germline CDR1 is MGHDK and CDR2 is SYGVNS. The CDR3 region is CASEETGDEQYF. In DNA form, the CDR3 reads TGTGCCAGCGAGGAGACAGGGGACGAGCAGTACTTC.

There are a few counts of this clonotype. This sequence joins TRBV10-3 and TRBJ2-7, with a possible D match to TRBD2 (7 bases). The CDR3 consists of 14 residues. Trimming shortened V by 10 bases and J by 5 bases, and 21 bases separated the two germline ends. The germline V gene encodes CDR1 ENHRY and CDR2 SYGVKD. DNA of the CDR3: TGTGCCAGCGGGGGTGGGGACACGATACACGAGCAGTACTTC. Translating it yields CASGGGDTIHEQYF.

The table lists this clonotype with many counts. The chain joins TRBV3-1 to TRBJ1-1; a weak D match, TRBD1 (5 bases). Germline CDR1 LGHDT, CDR2 YNNKEL (reference sequence). Between the trimmed V and J ends, which lost 3 bases and 13 bases, there was a span of 18 bases. The CDR3 runs 13 residues. The CDR3 loop reads CASSQETVGKSFF. CDR3 in DNA: TGTGCCAGCAGCCAGGAGACAGTGGGGAAAAGTTTCTTT. The full variable domain, its missing parts supplied by reference TRBV3-1 and TRBJ1-1, is DTAVSQTPKYLVTQMGNDKSIKCEQNLGHDTMYWYKQDSKKFLKIMFSYNNKELIINETVPNRFSPKSPDKAHLNLHINSLELGDSAVYFCASSQETVGKSFFGQGTRLTVV.

This clonotype was picked up many times. The chain joins TRBV5-1 to TRBJ2-5, with TRBD2 identical over 14 bases. The CDR3 loop spans 17 amino acids. The V gene's germline CDR1 is SGHRS and CDR2 YFSETQ. The trim removed 3 bases at V and 1 base at J, leaving 5 bases unmatched. The CDR3 DNA sequence: TGCGCCAGCAGCTCCGGGACTAGCGGGAGTAGCCAAGAGACCCAGTACTTC. The encoded protein is CASSSGTSGSSQETQYF.

Remarks on this clonotype: A much larger clone sits a single nucleotide away, making a read error possible. This CDR3 reads CASSQAGTAEAFF. CDR3 nucleotide sequence: TGTGCCAGCAGCCAAGCCGGGACAGCTGAAGCTTTCTTT. V and J are TRBV3-1 and TRBJ1-1, with 7 bases aligning to TRBD1. V was pared by 1 base and J by 6 bases, with 2 bases of the junction left unmatched. In germline, CDR1 is LGHDT, CDR2 YNNKEL (reference sequence). The length of the CDR3 is 13 residues.

Turning to this clonotype: A far larger clone is a single base away, which makes a read error likely. This chain links TRBV19 with TRBJ1-1; no firm D call. Germline V gene sequence: CDR1 LNHDA, CDR2 SQIVND (reference sequence). CDR3 length: 12 amino acids. In DNA, the CDR3 is TGTGCCAGTAGTACGCGGAACGCTGAAGCTTTCTTT. Translated, it gives CASSTRNAEAFF.

Ten or more counts support this clonotype. This chain links TRBV28 with TRBJ1-5; 8 nucleotides align to TRBD1. The J segment lost 4 bases and the V segment lost 5 bases, leaving 7 bases of the junction unmatched. CDR3 length: 15 residues. Germline assignment: CDR1 MDHEN and CDR2 SYDVKM. The CDR3 bases are TGTGCCAGCAGTCTGGCAGGGGGCGTAAATCAGCCCCAGCATTTT. Translation gives CASSLAGGVNQPQHF.

V is TRBV27 and J is TRBJ2-7; D is unclear. This CDR3 has 15 amino acids. Trimming pared 0 bases from V and 2 bases from J, leaving 11 bases between. Germline CDR1 is MNHEY and CDR2 is SMNVEV (reference sequence). The CDR3, as DNA: TGTGCCAGCAGTTTATCATCTGGGCTCGCCTACGAGCAGTACTTC. Translation: CASSLSSGLAYEQYF.

J is TRBJ2-3 and V is TRBV28; 15 bases agree with TRBD2. Germline V lookup: CDR1 MDHEN, CDR2 SYDVKM. Losses at the gene ends were 5 bases for V and 5 bases for J; bases not matched to a gene: 8. The CDR3 consists of 17 residues. CDR3 sequence (DNA): TGTGCCAGCAGTCCTCCGGGACTAGCGGGGGGCGGAGATACGCAGTATTTT. Residues: CASSPPGLAGGGDTQYF.

This clonotype was counted many times. V and J are TRBV29-1 and TRBJ2-1; 12 nucleotides match TRBD1. Trimming took 7 bases from V and 4 from J; bases not matched to a gene: 11. CDR3 length: 16 amino acids. Looked up from germline, CDR1 is SQVTM and CDR2 is ANQGSEA. The CDR3 bases are TGCAGCGGGACACCGGGACAGGGGGCATTATACAATGAGCAGTTCTTC. Translation: CSGTPGQGALYNEQFF.

This clonotype was seen ten or more times. For the CDR3, the DNA is TGTGCCAGCAGTGTCGCTAGCAGCTACAATGAGCAGTTCTTC. Its protein product is CASSVASSYNEQFF. V is TRBV2 and J is TRBJ2-1; possible D gene TRBD2, 5 bases. V was trimmed by 4 bases and J by 3 bases, leaving 10 bases between them. Germline V CDR1 and CDR2: SNHLY, FYNNEI. The CDR3 contains 14 residues.

The rearrangement joins TRBV19 to TRBJ2-1; D is possibly TRBD2 (5 bases). The V and J ends lost 6 bases and 6 bases respectively, with 21 bases between them. Germline V gene lookup returns CDR1 LNHDA and CDR2 SQIVND (reference sequence). CDR3 length: 16 residues. CDR3 bases: TGTGCCAGTAGGTCCCCCGGGGTTTGGGTTTCCAATGAGCAGTTCTTC. This encodes CASRSPGVWVSNEQFF.